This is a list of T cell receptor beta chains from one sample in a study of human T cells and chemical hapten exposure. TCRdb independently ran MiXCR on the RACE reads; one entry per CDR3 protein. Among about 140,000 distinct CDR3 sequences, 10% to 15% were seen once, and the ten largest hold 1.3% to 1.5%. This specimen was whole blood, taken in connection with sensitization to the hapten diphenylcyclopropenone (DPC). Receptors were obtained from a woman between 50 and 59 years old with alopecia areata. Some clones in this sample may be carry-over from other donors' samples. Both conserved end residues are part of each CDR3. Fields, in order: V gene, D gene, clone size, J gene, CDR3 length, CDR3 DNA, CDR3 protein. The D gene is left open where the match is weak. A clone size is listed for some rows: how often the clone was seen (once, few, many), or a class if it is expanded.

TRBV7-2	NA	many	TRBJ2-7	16	TGTGCCAGCAGCTTATCCCGCGGAGGGGGCCCCTACGAGCAGTACTTC	CASSLSRGGGPYEQYF
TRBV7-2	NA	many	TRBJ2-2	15	TGTGCCAGCAGCCTTTTCAGGAGTAGCACCGGGGAGCTGTTTTTT	CASSLFRSSTGELFF
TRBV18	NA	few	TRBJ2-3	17	TGTGCCAGCTCACCCGGATGGGGCAACGGGGGCACAGATACGCAGTATTTT	CASSPGWGNGGTDTQYF
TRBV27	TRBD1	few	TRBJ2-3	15	TGTGCCAGCAGTACCAGGGGGCAGGTCACAGATACGCAGTATTTT	CASSTRGQVTDTQYF
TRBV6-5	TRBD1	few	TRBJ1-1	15	TGTGCCAGCAGTTACACGGGACAGGTCAACACTGAAGCTTTCTTT	CASSYTGQVNTEAFF
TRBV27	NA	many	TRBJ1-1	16	TGTGCCAGCAGTTTATCGGTGAGGGGCCGGGACACTGAAGCTTTCTTT	CASSLSVRGRDTEAFF
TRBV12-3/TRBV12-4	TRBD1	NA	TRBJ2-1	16	TGTGCCAGCAGTGGTCCCGGGACAGGGGTACTCAATGAGCAGTTCTTC	CASSGPGTGVLNEQFF
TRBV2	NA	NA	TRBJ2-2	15	TGTGCCAGCAGTTTACAGGGTCAGAGCACCGGGGAGCTGTTTTTT	CASSLQGQSTGELFF
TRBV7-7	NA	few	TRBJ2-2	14	TGTGCTAGCAGCCCCACAACGAACACCGGGGAGCTGTTTTTT	CASSPTTNTGELFF
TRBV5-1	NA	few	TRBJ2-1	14	TGCGCCAGCAGCGCGTATGACCCTGACCCCAGAAAGTTCTTC	CASSAYDPDPRKFF
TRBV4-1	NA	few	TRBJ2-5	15	TGCGCCAGCAGCCCCCAAGGGCTTTTGCGAGAGACCCAGTACTTC	CASSPQGLLRETQYF
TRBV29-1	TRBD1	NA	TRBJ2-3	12	TGCAGCGTTGAGACAGGGTCTTATACGCGGGATTTT	CSVETGSYTRDF
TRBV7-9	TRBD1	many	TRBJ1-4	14	TGTGCCAGCAGCTTGACAGGGGCTAATGAAAAACTGTTTTTT	CASSLTGANEKLFF
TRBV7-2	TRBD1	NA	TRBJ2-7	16	TGTGCCAGCAGCTTAGCCCCGGGACAGGGTCCGTACGAGCAGTACTTC	CASSLAPGQGPYEQYF
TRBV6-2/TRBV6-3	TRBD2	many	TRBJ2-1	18	TGTGCCAGCAGTTACGGGACTAGCGGGTCAAGCTCCTACAATGAGCAGTTCTTC	CASSYGTSGSSSYNEQFF
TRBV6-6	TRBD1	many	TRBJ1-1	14	TGTGCCAGCAGAGGACAGGGGCAACAGACTGAAGCTTTCTTT	CASRGQGQQTEAFF
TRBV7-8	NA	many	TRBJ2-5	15	TGTGCCAGCAGTCCCCCGGGGGATGCCGTGGAGACCCAGTACTTC	CASSPPGDAVETQYF
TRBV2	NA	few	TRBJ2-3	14	TGTGCCAGCATGGCGACGGGAGCATGGGATACGCAGTATTTT	CASMATGAWDTQYF
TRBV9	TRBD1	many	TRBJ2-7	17	TGTGCCAGCAGCGTCAGCGTGGGTGGGACAGGGTCCTACGAGCAGTACTTC	CASSVSVGGTGSYEQYF
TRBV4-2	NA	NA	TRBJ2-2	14	TGTGCCAGCAGCCAGTTAGCGAGCACCGGGGAGCTGTTTTTT	CASSQLASTGELFF
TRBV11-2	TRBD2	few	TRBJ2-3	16	TGTGCCAGCAGCACACCGACGGGAGCGGGGGGAAGGATGCAGTATTTT	CASSTPTGAGGRMQYF
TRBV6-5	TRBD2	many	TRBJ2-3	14	TGTGCCAGCAGTCCTAGCGGGAGAACAGATACGCAGTATTTT	CASSPSGRTDTQYF
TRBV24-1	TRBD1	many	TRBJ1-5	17	TGTGCCACCAGTGATTCCTACGGGACAGGGATTGGTCAGCCCCAGCATTTT	CATSDSYGTGIGQPQHF
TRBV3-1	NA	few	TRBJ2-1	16	TGTGCCAGCAGCCAAGGCAAATCGGCCGTCTACAATGAGCAGTTCTTC	CASSQGKSAVYNEQFF